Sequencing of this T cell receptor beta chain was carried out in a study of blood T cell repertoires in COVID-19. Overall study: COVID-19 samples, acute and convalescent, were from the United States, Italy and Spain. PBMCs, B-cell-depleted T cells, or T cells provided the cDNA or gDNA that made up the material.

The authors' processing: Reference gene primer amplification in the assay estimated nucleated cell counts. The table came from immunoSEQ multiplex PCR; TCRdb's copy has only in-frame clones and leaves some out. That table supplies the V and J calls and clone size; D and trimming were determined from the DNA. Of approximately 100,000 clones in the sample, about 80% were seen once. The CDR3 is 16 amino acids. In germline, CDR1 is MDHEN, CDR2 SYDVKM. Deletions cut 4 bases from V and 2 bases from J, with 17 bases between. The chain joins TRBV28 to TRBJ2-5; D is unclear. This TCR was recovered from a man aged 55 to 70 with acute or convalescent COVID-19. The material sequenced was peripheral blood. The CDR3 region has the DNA TGTGCCAGCAGTTCCTTAGAGACTCCATCGCAAGAGACCCAGTACTTC. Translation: CASSSLETPSQETQYF.